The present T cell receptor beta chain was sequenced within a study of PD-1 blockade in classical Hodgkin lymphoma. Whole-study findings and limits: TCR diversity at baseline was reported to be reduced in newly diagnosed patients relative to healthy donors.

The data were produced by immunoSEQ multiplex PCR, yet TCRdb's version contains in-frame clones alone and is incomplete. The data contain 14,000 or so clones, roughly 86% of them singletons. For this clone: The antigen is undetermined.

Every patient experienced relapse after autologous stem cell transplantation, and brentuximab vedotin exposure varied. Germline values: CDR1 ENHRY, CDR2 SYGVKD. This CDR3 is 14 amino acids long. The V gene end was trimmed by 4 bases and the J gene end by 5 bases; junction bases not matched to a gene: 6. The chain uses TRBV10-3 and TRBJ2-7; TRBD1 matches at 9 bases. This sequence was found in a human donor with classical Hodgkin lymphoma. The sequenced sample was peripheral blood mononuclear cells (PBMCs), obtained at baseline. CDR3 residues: CAISGGTGRDEQYF. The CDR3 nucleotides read TGTGCCATCAGTGGCGGGACAGGGAGGGACGAGCAGTACTTC.